A single sample is the source of the 2 T cell receptor beta chains below, sequenced in a study of tissue T cells after allogeneic stem cell transplantation. The data were produced by immunoSEQ multiplex PCR, yet TCRdb's version contains in-frame clones alone and is incomplete. The sample records approximately 30,000 clones, over 75% being singletons. Sequencing was performed on blood, taken before transplantation. Every receptor here comes from a woman between 18 and 55 years old who later had graft-versus-host disease after an allogeneic stem cell transplant.

The rearrangement links TRBV18 to TRBJ2-4; D is possibly TRBD2 (5 bases). V was cut by 0 bases and J by 1 base, with 10 bases left in between. This CDR3 contains 16 residues. From germline, CDR1 is KGHSH and CDR2 LQKENI. The CDR3 sequence: CASSPPGSVAKNIQYF. The CDR3 DNA reads as TGTGCCAGCTCACCACCAGGGAGCGTGGCCAAAAACATTCAGTACTTC.

The chain links TRBV19 to TRBJ1-5, with a weak D call TRBD1 (5 bases). This CDR3 spans 15 amino acids. Trimming stripped 6 bases from V and 4 bases from J, with 16 bases between. In germline, CDR1 is LNHDA, CDR2 SQIVND (reference sequence). The CDR3 here is CASSPLLGGNQPQHF. The CDR3, as DNA: TGTGCCAGTAGCCCCCTGCTTGGGGGAAATCAGCCCCAGCATTTT.